These 15 T cell receptor beta chains share one sample of origin, sequenced in a study of cytomegalovirus exposure and HLA in healthy donors. In the PCR, 60 Vbeta and 13 Jbeta primers were used. TCRdb's copy holds only in-frame clones and misses some; the assay was immunoSEQ multiplex PCR. The sample records more than 60,000 clones, 74% being singletons. Material for sequencing was PBMCs. The receptors were sampled from a man aged 40-55 years in good health and CMV-seropositive.

V and J are TRBV27 and TRBJ2-1, with 7 bases matching TRBD2. This CDR3 has 14 amino acids. Germline loops: CDR1 MNHEY, CDR2 SMNVEV (reference sequence). V was pared by 6 bases and J by 2 bases, with 4 bases of the junction left unmatched. The CDR3 here is CASSSAGTYNEQFF. The CDR3 DNA is TGTGCCAGCAGCTCAGCGGGAACCTACAATGAGCAGTTCTTC.

V usage is TRBV5-6 and J usage is TRBJ2-1; a weak D match, TRBD2 (6 bases). The CDR3 totals 16 residues. V was trimmed by 3 bases and J by 8 bases, leaving 21 bases between them. Germline CDR1 SGHDT, CDR2 YYEEEE. The CDR3: CASSSGAGRPGDEQFF. Here the CDR3 DNA reads TGTGCCAGCAGCTCGGGTGCGGGGAGGCCCGGCGATGAGCAGTTCTTC.

This clone was observed a few times. The V and J genes are TRBV7-2 and TRBJ2-3; D ambiguous. The V end was cut by 1 base, the J end by 7 bases, with 12 bases between. Germline CDR1 and CDR2: SGHTA and FQGNSA. The CDR3 totals 14 residues. The chain's CDR3 is CASSLVRSSNTQYF. The CDR3 region has the DNA TGTGCCAGCAGCTTAGTACGGTCCTCGAATACGCAGTATTTT.

The CDR3 DNA sequence: TGTGCCAGTAGTATAGATGGGCACAGGGGTCGGGGTCTTTCGGGGGAGACCCAGTACTTC. Protein: CASSIDGHRGRGLSGETQYF. V usage is TRBV19 and J usage is TRBJ2-5, with 7 nucleotides matching TRBD1. J lost 5 bases, V lost 0 bases, and 21 bases had no gene match. This CDR3 comprises 20 residues. Germline assignment: CDR1 LNHDA and CDR2 SQIVND (reference sequence).

The CDR3 DNA is TGTGCCAGCAGCCAATCTGGGCCAGATACGCAGTATTTT. It is translated as CASSQSGPDTQYF. This sequence joins TRBV5-5 and TRBJ2-3; D unresolved. The V end was cut by 4 bases, the J end by 4 bases, with 10 bases between. The CDR3 length is 13 residues. Germline V lookup: CDR1 SGHKS, CDR2 YYEKEE (reference sequence).

The CDR3 loop is CASSVTRRQETQYF. In DNA, the CDR3 is TGTGCCAGCAGTGTGACTAGAAGGCAAGAGACCCAGTACTTC. This sequence joins TRBV2 and TRBJ2-5, with D possibly matching TRBD2 (6 bases). Germline V gene lookup returns CDR1 SNHLY and CDR2 FYNNEI. V gave up 4 bases and J gave up 2 bases, with 11 bases separating them. There are 14 residues in the CDR3.

The rearrangement joins TRBV7-8 to TRBJ2-7, with a weak D call TRBD1 (5 bases). Germline CDR1 and CDR2: SGHVS and FQNEAQ. There are 11 residues in the CDR3. Trimming stripped 5 bases from V and 5 bases from J, with 7 bases between. DNA for the CDR3: TGTGCCAGCAGCCTCAGGGACGAGCAGTACTTC. Encoded protein: CASSLRDEQYF.

Only one count was recorded for this clone. The chain combines TRBV7-2 with TRBJ1-3; D call uncertain. V gave up 6 bases and J gave up 12 bases, with 12 bases separating them. CDR1 and CDR2 from the germline V gene are SGHTA and FQGNSA. CDR3 length: 11 amino acids. CDR3 nucleotides: TGTGCCAGCAGTCCTAACGGTGGCATATATTTT. Its protein product is CASSPNGGIYF.

The chain combines TRBV4-1 with TRBJ2-3, with 8 bases matching TRBD2. The length of the CDR3 is 17 residues. The trim removed 6 bases at V and 2 bases at J, leaving 13 bases unmatched. Per the germline V gene, CDR1 is MGHRA and CDR2 is YSYEKL. CDR3 DNA sequence: TGCGCCAGCAGTTTCACTCTGGCGGGGGGATCCACAGATACGCAGTATTTT. Its protein product is CASSFTLAGGSTDTQYF.

J is TRBJ2-3 and V is TRBV11-2; 7 bases match TRBD1. Germline CDR1 is SGHAT and CDR2 is FQNNGV. The V gene end was trimmed by 3 bases and the J gene end by 2 bases; junction bases not matched to a gene: 2. This CDR3 is 14 amino acids long. Written as DNA, the CDR3 is TGTGCCAGCAGCTTGGACAGGATCACAGATACGCAGTATTTT. It encodes CASSLDRITDTQYF.

V is TRBV9 and J is TRBJ2-7, with 8 bases aligning to TRBD1. J was trimmed by 6 bases and V by 0 bases; bases with no gene match: 8. This CDR3 contains 15 residues. Germline CDR1 reads SGDLS; CDR2 reads YYNGEE. The CDR3 is CASSVEGQGGGEQYF. DNA of the CDR3: TGTGCCAGCAGCGTAGAAGGACAGGGAGGTGGCGAGCAGTACTTC.

The chain has TRBV29-1 and TRBJ1-1; D ambiguous. Germline V lookup: CDR1 SQVTM, CDR2 ANQGSEA. V shed 4 bases and J shed 0 bases, with 9 bases lying between them. CDR3 size: 13 residues. The CDR3 reads CSVATRMNTEAFF. The CDR3 DNA reads as TGCAGCGTTGCGACGAGGATGAACACTGAAGCTTTCTTT.

The chain is built from TRBV6-1 and TRBJ1-1, with unresolved D. The V gene lost 1 base and the J gene lost 2 bases, with 8 bases spanning the gap. The germline V gene has CDR1 MNHNS and CDR2 SASEGT. CDR3 length: 14 amino acids. In nucleotides, the CDR3 is TGTGCCAGCAGTGAAGGGCGGCTAAACACTGAAGCTTTCTTT. It is translated as CASSEGRLNTEAFF.

This clone appeared a few times. The DNA of the CDR3 is TGTGCCAGCAGAAACCGAGAGGGAGAAACAGATACGCAGTATTTT. This codes for CASRNREGETDTQYF. This sequence joins TRBV2 and TRBJ2-3, with D possibly TRBD2 on 5 matching bases. The germline gives CDR1 SNHLY, CDR2 FYNNEI. The V end lost 6 bases, the J end lost 3 bases, and 16 bases lay between the germline ends. The CDR3 spans 15 residues.

The chain uses TRBV28 and TRBJ2-5; 9 nucleotides match TRBD1. The CDR3 runs to 14 residues. The germline V gene has CDR1 MDHEN and CDR2 SYDVKM. Losses at the gene ends were 5 bases for V and 5 bases for J; bases not matched to a gene: 6. The CDR3, as DNA: TGTGCCAGCAGTATAACAGGGGGCTGGGAGACCCAGTACTTC. Amino acid sequence: CASSITGGWETQYF.